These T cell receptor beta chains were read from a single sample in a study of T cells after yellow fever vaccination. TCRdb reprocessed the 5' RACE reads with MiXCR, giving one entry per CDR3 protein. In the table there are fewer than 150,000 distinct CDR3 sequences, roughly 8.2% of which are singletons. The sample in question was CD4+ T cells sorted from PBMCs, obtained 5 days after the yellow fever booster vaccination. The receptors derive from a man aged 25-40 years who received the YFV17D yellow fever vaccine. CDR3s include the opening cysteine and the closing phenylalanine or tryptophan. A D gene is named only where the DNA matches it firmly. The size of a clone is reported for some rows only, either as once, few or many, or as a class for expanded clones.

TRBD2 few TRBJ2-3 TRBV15 TGTGCCACCAGCAGAGATATTGGACTAGCCCCAGATACGCAGTATTTT CATSRDIGLAPDTQYF
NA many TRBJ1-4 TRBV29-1 TGCAGCGCACAAACCGGGACCCTAGGCGAAAAACTGTTTTTT CSAQTGTLGEKLFF
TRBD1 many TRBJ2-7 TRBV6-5 TGTGCCAGCAGTTACTCCCCGGACAGGGGTAACGAGCAGTACTTC CASSYSPDRGNEQYF
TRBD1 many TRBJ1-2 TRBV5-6 TGTGCCAGCAGCTTACCAGGGGACAGAACCAACTATGGCTACACCTTC CASSLPGDRTNYGYTF
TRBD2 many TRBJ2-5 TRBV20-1 TGCAGTGCTAGAGATCCGGGGACTAGCGGAGTAACTACGGAGACCCAGTACTTC CSARDPGTSGVTTETQYF
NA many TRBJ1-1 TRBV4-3 TGCGCCAGCAGCCAAGATCCACGGACAGTTACTGAAGCTTTCTTT CASSQDPRTVTEAFF
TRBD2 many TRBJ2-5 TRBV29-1 TGCAGCGTTGAAGGGCTAGCGGGAGGACAAGAGACCCAGTACTTC CSVEGLAGGQETQYF
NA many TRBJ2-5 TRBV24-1 TGTGCCACCAGTGAACTGGAGACCCAGTACTTC CATSELETQYF
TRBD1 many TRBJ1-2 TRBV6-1 TGTGCCAGCAGTGATGTATGGACAGGGGGCGGCGGCTACACCTTC CASSDVWTGGGGYTF
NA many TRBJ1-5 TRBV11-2 TGTGCCAGCAGCTTGGCTCACAGCAATCAGCCCCAGCATTTT CASSLAHSNQPQHF
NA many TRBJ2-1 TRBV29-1 TGCAGCGTTGATGAGGGTGGATTAACAGTCAATGAGCAGTTCTTC CSVDEGGLTVNEQFF
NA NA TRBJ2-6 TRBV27 TGTGCCAGCAGTTCCAGGGTCCCTGGGGCCAACGTCCTGACTTTC CASSSRVPGANVLTF
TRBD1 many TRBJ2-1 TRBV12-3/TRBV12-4 TGTGCCAGCAGTCCCCGGGACAGGGCCTTCAATGAGCAGTTCTTC CASSPRDRAFNEQFF